One sample yielded the 9 T cell receptor beta chains listed below, sequenced in a study of OX40 agonist ivuxolimab in advanced cancers. The protocol was immunoSEQ multiplex PCR, while the TCRdb copy is restricted to in-frame clones and leaves out a portion. There are 80,000 to 100,000 clones in the sample; 92% occur only once, and more than 0.5% lies in the top ten. Source: CD4+ or CD8+ T cells sorted from blood, taken in a trial of the OX40 agonist ivuxolimab. The receptors stem from an adult with an advanced solid tumor such as melanoma, head and neck, liver or kidney cancer.

The chain uses TRBV5-4 and TRBJ2-7, with D perhaps matching TRBD1 or TRBD2 (5 bases each). Germline V gene data show CDR1 as SGHNT and CDR2 as YYREEE (reference sequence). This CDR3 is 15 amino acids long. Trimming removed 0 bases from V and 0 bases from J, with 10 bases in between. CDR3 coding DNA: TGTGCCAGCAGCTTGGACAGGAGGAGCTCCTACGAGCAGTACTTC. This translates into CASSLDRRSSYEQYF.

This clone has only one observation. The gene calls are TRBV23-1 and TRBJ1-1; TRBD1 matches 7 bases. TRBV23-1 is recorded as an ORF, its role being uncertain. V shed 2 bases and J 1 base; nucleotides not matched to a gene: 7. This CDR3 region has 16 residues. CDR3 amino acids: CASSQRTGGANTEAFF. The CDR3 coding sequence is TGCGCCAGCAGTCAACGGACAGGAGGTGCGAACACTGAAGCTTTCTTT.

This chain uses TRBV7-3 with TRBJ2-1, with D unresolved. Germline CDR1 is SGHTA and CDR2 is FQGTGA. The CDR3 spans 12 residues. V was pared by 3 bases and J by 5 bases, with 5 bases between. DNA for the CDR3: TGTGCCAGCAGCTTTGGAGACAATGAGCAGTTCTTC. Residues: CASSFGDNEQFF.

CDR3 in amino acids: CASSQALGNHPGEQYF. CDR3 nucleotide sequence: TGTGCCAGCAGCCAAGCCCTCGGCAACCACCCAGGCGAGCAGTACTTC. This rearrangement joins TRBV7-2 to TRBJ2-7; no firm D call. The CDR3 totals 16 residues. V gave up 5 bases and J gave up 6 bases, with 23 bases separating them. Looked up from germline, CDR1 is SGHTA and CDR2 is FQGNSA.

This chain links TRBV19 with TRBJ1-2; D gene uncertain. Looked up from germline, CDR1 is LNHDA and CDR2 is SQIVND (reference sequence). V lost 3 bases and J lost 4, with 9 bases in between. The CDR3 runs 13 residues. CDR3 protein: CASSMAVSYGYTF. As DNA, the CDR3 is TGTGCCAGTAGTATGGCGGTCAGCTATGGCTACACCTTC.

V gene TRBV6-6 combines with J gene TRBJ1-2; tentative D call: TRBD1 (5 bases). Between the trimmed V and J ends, which lost 4 bases and 7 bases, there was a span of 10 bases. Germline V lookup: CDR1 MNHNY, CDR2 SVGAGI (reference sequence). The length of the CDR3 is 12 residues. CDR3 sequence: CASSSRGSGYTF. DNA for the CDR3: TGTGCCAGCAGTTCCCGGGGCTCTGGCTACACCTTC.

J is TRBJ2-1 and V is TRBV25-1; 9 bases fit TRBD2. Per the germline V gene, CDR1 is MGHDK and CDR2 is SYGVNS. The V segment lost 7 bases and the J segment 6 bases; nucleotides outside the gene matches: 10. This CDR3 has 15 amino acids. This CDR3 reads CASNALAGSSNEQFF. Written as DNA, the CDR3 is TGTGCCAGCAATGCCCTAGCGGGGAGTTCCAATGAGCAGTTCTTC.

This clone was seen only once. The chain links TRBV2 to TRBJ1-6, with D perhaps TRBD1 (5 bases). The CDR3 runs to 12 residues. Germline CDR1 reads SNHLY; CDR2 reads FYNNEI. V was cut by 1 base and J by 12 bases, with 7 bases left in between. DNA of the CDR3: TGTGCCAGCAGTGAAGAAGACAGACCCCTCCACTTT. Its translation is CASSEEDRPLHF. The full variable domain, in which reference TRBV2 and TRBJ1-6 provide the parts outside the CDR3, is EPEVTQTPSHQVTQMGQEVILRCVPISNHLYFYWYRQILGQKVEFLVSFYNNEISEKSEIFDDQFSVERPDGSNFTLKIRSTKLEDSAMYFCASSEEDRPLHFGNGTRLTVT.

This clone has only one observation. The chain is built from TRBV19 and TRBJ2-1, with D tentatively TRBD2 (6 bases). This CDR3 contains 14 residues. The germline V gene encodes CDR1 LNHDA and CDR2 SQIVND (reference sequence). Between the trimmed V and J ends, which lost 6 bases and 9 bases, there was a span of 18 bases. The CDR3 coding sequence is TGTGCCAGTAGGCCGCTGGGCGGGACTGGTGAGCAGTTCTTC. Translating it yields CASRPLGGTGEQFF.